The next 18 T cell receptor beta chains were all read from a single sample in a study of T cells expressing NK-cell markers. TCRdb reworked the 5' RACE reads into one entry per CDR3 protein, no DNA. The sample table sets out about 160,000 distinct CDR3 sequences. What was sequenced was blood T cells: a sorted CD56 or NKG2C T cell subset, CD4+ or CD8+ T cells, or bulk PBMC T cells (not recorded which). These receptors were taken from a woman aged 18-69 years in good health.

The chain couples TRBV5-1 to TRBJ2-3. Germline values: CDR1 SGHRS, CDR2 YFSETQ. This CDR3 is built from 13 residues. CDR3 protein: CASSKASTDTQYF.

The chain employs TRBV6-2 or TRBV6-3 and TRBJ1-5; checking the TCRdb D call of TRBD1 is not possible without DNA. This CDR3 is built from 15 residues. The V gene's germline CDR1 is MNHEY and CDR2 SVGEGT. Here the CDR3 reads CASSRRGQSNQPQHF.

This chain connects TRBV12-3 or TRBV12-4 to TRBJ2-3; lacking DNA, the TRBD1 call made by TCRdb goes unchecked. This CDR3 contains 13 residues. The CDR3: CASTEGATDTQYF.

The chain links TRBV7-6 to TRBJ1-5; the D call of TRBD1 rests on TCRdb alone, since no DNA is present to check it. Germline lookup yields CDR1 SGHVS and CDR2 FNYEAQ. This CDR3 region has 15 residues. The CDR3: CASSLVGDSNQPQHF. Variable domain in full (rest from reference TRBV7-6 and TRBJ1-5): GAGVSQSPRYKVTKRGQDVALRCDPISGHVSLYWYRQALGQGPEFLTYFNYEAQQDKSGLPNDRFSAERPEGSISTLTIQRTEQRDSAMYRCASSLVGDSNQPQHFGDGTRLSIL.

The chain uses TRBV15 and TRBJ2-1; TCRdb gives TRBD2 as the D gene, but with no DNA this cannot be confirmed. The germline CDR1 and CDR2 sequences are LNHNV and YYDKDF (reference sequence). This CDR3 is 16 amino acids long. The chain's CDR3 is CATSRDGSSGSNEQFF.

The chain uses TRBV28 and TRBJ1-5; absent DNA, TCRdb's TRBD1 call cannot be checked. The CDR3 consists of 16 residues. Germline loops: CDR1 MDHEN, CDR2 SYDVKM. The CDR3 protein is CASSLLSGGEDQPQHF.

The gene calls are TRBV7-9 and TRBJ2-5; as DNA is missing, the TRBD1 call by TCRdb cannot be tested. Germline V gene lookup returns CDR1 SEHNR and CDR2 FQNEAQ (reference sequence). The CDR3 has 13 amino acids. The CDR3 spells CASSWQGQETQYF.

The chain has TRBV30 and TRBJ1-2. The CDR3 loop spans 15 amino acids. Per germline, CDR1 GTSNPN and CDR2 SVGIG (reference sequence). This CDR3 is CAWSVLEGSSAGYTF. The variable domain in full, completed from reference TRBV30 and TRBJ1-2, reads SQTIHQWPATLVQPVGSPLSLECTVEGTSNPNLYWYRQAAGRGLQLLFYSVGIGQISSEVPQNLSASRPQDRQFILSSKKLLLSDSGFYLCAWSVLEGSSAGYTFGSGTRLTVV.

This rearrangement joins TRBV25-1 to TRBJ2-2; with no DNA, the TCRdb D assignment of TRBD1 cannot be verified. From germline, CDR1 is MGHDK and CDR2 SYGVNS. The CDR3 runs to 16 residues. The CDR3: CASSDLGQGPTGELFF.

This rearrangement joins TRBV2 to TRBJ1-4; as DNA is missing, the TRBD1 call by TCRdb cannot be tested. This CDR3 comprises 15 residues. CDR1 and CDR2 (germline): SNHLY, FYNNEI. CDR3 protein: CASSPDRIHNEKLFF. Using reference TRBV2 and TRBJ1-4 for the parts outside the CDR3, the full variable domain is EPEVTQTPSHQVTQMGQEVILRCVPISNHLYFYWYRQILGQKVEFLVSFYNNEISEKSEIFDDQFSVERPDGSNFTLKIRSTKLEDSAMYFCASSPDRIHNEKLFFGSGTQLSVL.

The CDR3 is CASSYRDRGPYEQFF. The V and J genes are TRBV6-5 and TRBJ2-1; checking the TCRdb D call of TRBD1 is not possible without DNA. Looked up from germline, CDR1 is MNHEY and CDR2 is SVGAGI. The CDR3 covers 15 residues.

The chain is built from TRBV20-1 and TRBJ2-5; with no DNA, the TCRdb D assignment of TRBD1 cannot be verified. This CDR3 has 13 residues. The germline CDR1 and CDR2 sequences are DFQATT and SNEGSKA (reference sequence). The CDR3 sequence is CSARREYQETQYF.

J is TRBJ2-1 and V is TRBV9; TCRdb indicates TRBD2, and absent DNA this call remains unverified. Germline CDR1 reads SGDLS; CDR2 reads YYNGEE. This CDR3 comprises 15 residues. CDR3 amino acids: CASSVEGGDYNEQFF.

J is TRBJ1-1 and V is TRBV7-9; there is no DNA to check the TCRdb D call of TRBD1. Germline V lookup: CDR1 SEHNR, CDR2 FQNEAQ (reference sequence). The CDR3 runs 14 residues. The chain's CDR3 is CASSPGEVNTEAFF.

The chain combines TRBV5-1 with TRBJ2-5; as DNA is missing, the TRBD2 call by TCRdb cannot be tested. CDR3 length equals 14 residues. The germline V gene has CDR1 SGHRS and CDR2 YFSETQ. CDR3 loop: CASSRDSGGETQYF. Variable domain in full (rest from reference TRBV5-1 and TRBJ2-5): KAGVTQTPRYLIKTRGQQVTLSCSPISGHRSVSWYQQTPGQGLQFLFEYFSETQRNKGNFPGRFSGRQFSNSRSEMNVSTLELGDSALYLCASSRDSGGETQYFGPGTRLLVL.

CDR3 residues: CASSLAQGNNSPLHF. The rearrangement joins TRBV5-1 to TRBJ1-6; TCRdb lists TRBD1, though no DNA is available to test this call. The CDR3 runs to 15 residues. Germline assignment: CDR1 SGHRS and CDR2 YFSETQ.

The chain employs TRBV19 and TRBJ1-2; no DNA is available, so the TRBD1 call from TCRdb remains unchecked. CDR3 size: 15 residues. CDR1 is LNHDA and CDR2 is SQIVND in the germline V gene (reference sequence). The CDR3: CASRWKDRGLYGYTF.

The chain employs TRBV7-2 and TRBJ2-1; TCRdb names TRBD1, which stays unverified in the absence of DNA. This CDR3 is 15 amino acids long. CDR1 and CDR2 from the germline V gene are SGHTA and FQGNSA. The CDR3: CASSPGGRLNNEQFF.